This T cell receptor beta chain was documented in a study of T-cell memory formation after mild COVID-19. Study-wide findings and caveats: Cross-reactive memory seemingly joined, as some responding clones were found in pre-infection memory.

Comments on this clonotype: The antigen remains undetermined.

From 5'RACE with constant-segment primers came TCR alpha and TCR beta cDNA libraries that carried sample barcodes and UMIs. Each CDR3 protein gets one entry after TCRdb re-called the 5' RACE reads with MiXCR. The repertoire holds roughly 550,000 distinct CDR3 sequences, about a fifth seen once, with around 12% in the top ten. V was clipped by 3 bases and J by 0 bases; unmatched bases: 11. The CDR3 runs to 18 residues. Germline V gene sequence: CDR1 SGHKS, CDR2 YYEKEE (reference sequence). Sequenced sample: PBMCs or a T cell subset sorted from them (not recorded which). The chain joins TRBV5-5 to TRBJ2-5; 10 positions match TRBD1. The sequence was obtained from an adult woman who had mild COVID-19 (a few samples of this study predate the infection). Cell type and time point are not known. The CDR3 sequence is CASSSTLTGGPNQETQYF. The CDR3 DNA is TGTGCCAGCAGCTCGACCCTGACAGGGGGCCCCAACCAAGAGACCCAGTACTTC.